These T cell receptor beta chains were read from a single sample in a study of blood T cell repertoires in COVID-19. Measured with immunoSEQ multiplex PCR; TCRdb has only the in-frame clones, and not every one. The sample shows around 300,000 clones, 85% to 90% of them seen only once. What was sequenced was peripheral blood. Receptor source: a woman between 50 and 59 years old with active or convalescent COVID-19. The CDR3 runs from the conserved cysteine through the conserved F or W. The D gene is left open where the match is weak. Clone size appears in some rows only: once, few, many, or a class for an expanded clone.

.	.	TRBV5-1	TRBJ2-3	CASSSSTDTQYF	TGCGCCAGCAGCTCTAGCACAGATACGCAGTATTTT
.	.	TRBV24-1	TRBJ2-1	CATSVAGPSYNEQFF	TGTGCCACCAGTGTCGCGGGACCCTCCTACAATGAGCAGTTCTTC
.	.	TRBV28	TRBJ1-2	CASIGGDYGYTF	TGTGCCAGCATAGGGGGAGACTATGGCTACACCTTC
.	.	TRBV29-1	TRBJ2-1	CSGKIDGSYNEQFF	TGCAGCGGGAAAATAGACGGGTCGTACAATGAGCAGTTCTTC
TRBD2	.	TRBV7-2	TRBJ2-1	CASSPRTSVGEQFF	TGTGCCAGCAGCCCCCGGACTAGCGTGGGTGAGCAGTTCTTC
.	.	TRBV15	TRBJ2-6	CATTRTSGANVLTF	TGTGCCACTACGAGAACCTCTGGGGCCAACGTCCTGACTTTC
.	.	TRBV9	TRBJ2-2	CASSPRGGGNTGELFF	TGTGCCAGCAGCCCCCGAGGAGGCGGGAACACCGGGGAGCTGTTTTTT
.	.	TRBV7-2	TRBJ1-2	CASSSRAGAYIYGYTF	TGTGCCAGCAGCTCAAGAGCAGGGGCTTATATCTATGGCTACACCTTC
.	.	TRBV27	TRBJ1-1	CASRLTGKAEAFF	TGTGCCAGCAGACTTACAGGGAAGGCTGAAGCTTTCTTT
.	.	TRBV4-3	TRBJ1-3	CASSQAGYQASGNTIYF	TGCGCCAGCAGCCAAGCAGGGTACCAGGCCTCTGGAAACACCATATATTTT
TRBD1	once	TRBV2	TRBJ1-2	CASSDPGQGQGFGYTF	TGTGCCAGCAGTGACCCGGGACAGGGACAGGGTTTTGGCTACACCTTC
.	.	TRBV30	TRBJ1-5	CAWSVAGVQPQHF	TGTGCCTGGAGTGTCGCCGGGGTCCAGCCCCAGCATTTT
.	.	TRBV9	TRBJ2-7	CASSPRPDQDYEQYF	TGTGCCAGCAGCCCCCGACCAGACCAGGACTACGAGCAGTACTTC
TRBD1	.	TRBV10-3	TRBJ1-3	CAISESGGGASGNTIYF	TGTGCCATCAGTGAGTCAGGAGGGGGCGCTTCTGGAAACACCATATATTTT
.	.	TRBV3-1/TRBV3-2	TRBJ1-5	CASSQVRGTNQPQHF	TGTGCCAGCAGCCAAGTGAGGGGGACCAATCAGCCCCAGCATTTT
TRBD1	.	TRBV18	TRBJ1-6	CASSPDRGGSPLHF	TGTGCCAGCTCACCCGACAGGGGCGGATCACCCCTCCACTTT
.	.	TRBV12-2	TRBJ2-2	CASRLGRERETTGELFF	TGTGCAAGTCGCTTAGGGAGGGAGCGGGAGACGACCGGGGAGCTGTTTTTT
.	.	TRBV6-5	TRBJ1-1	CASSRRGLNTEAFF	TGTGCCAGCAGCCGTAGGGGGTTGAACACTGAAGCTTTCTTT
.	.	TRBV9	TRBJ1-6	CASSVAGNSPLHF	TGTGCCAGCAGCGTAGCCGGGAATTCACCCCTCCACTTT
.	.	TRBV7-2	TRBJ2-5	CASSSNQGRETQYF	TGTGCCAGCAGCTCGAATCAGGGGCGAGAGACCCAGTACTTC
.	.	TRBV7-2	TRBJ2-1	CASSNQGSSYNEQFF	TGTGCCAGCAGCAACCAGGGGAGCTCCTACAATGAGCAGTTCTTC
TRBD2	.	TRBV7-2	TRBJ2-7	CASSLWPAGGSSYEQYF	TGTGCCAGCAGCTTATGGCCAGCGGGGGGGAGCTCCTACGAGCAGTACTTC
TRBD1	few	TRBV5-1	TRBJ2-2	CASSLATRQGFTGELFF	TGCGCCAGCAGCTTGGCGACGCGACAGGGATTCACCGGGGAGCTGTTTTTT
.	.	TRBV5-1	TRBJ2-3	CASSGSGQGTDTQYF	TGCGCCAGCAGCGGGAGTGGGCAGGGCACAGATACGCAGTATTTT
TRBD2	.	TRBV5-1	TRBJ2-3	CASSRGTTTDTQYF	TGCGCCAGCAGCCGCGGGACTACCACAGATACGCAGTATTTT
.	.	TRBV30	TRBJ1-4	CAWTRAAVNEKLFF	TGTGCCTGGACCAGGGCCGCCGTTAATGAAAAACTGTTTTTT
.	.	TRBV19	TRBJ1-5	CASTNNPRGNQPQHF	TGTGCCAGTACCAACAACCCGCGGGGGAATCAGCCCCAGCATTTT
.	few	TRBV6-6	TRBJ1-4	CASSVRGTTNEKLFF	TGTGCCAGCAGTGTACGGGGAACAACTAATGAAAAACTGTTTTTT
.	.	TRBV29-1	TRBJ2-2	CSVEGNIRNGELFF	TGCAGCGTTGAAGGAAATATCAGGAACGGGGAGCTGTTTTTT
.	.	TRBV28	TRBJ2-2	CASKRGTTNTGELFF	TGTGCCAGCAAAAGGGGCACGACGAACACCGGGGAGCTGTTTTTT
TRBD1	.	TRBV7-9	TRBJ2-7	CASSPGQGGDYEQYF	TGTGCCAGCAGCCCCGGACAGGGTGGGGACTACGAGCAGTACTTC